The rows below give T cell receptor beta chains drawn from one sample of a study of cytomegalovirus exposure and HLA in healthy donors. Profiled with immunoSEQ multiplex PCR; TCRdb holds only in-frame clones, not every one. Altogether 100,000 to 150,000 clones are present, around 84% being singletons, with the ten largest covering 2.5% to 3%. The material sequenced was PBMCs. The receptors were sampled from a woman aged 18-35 years in good health and CMV-seropositive. The CDR3 runs from the conserved cysteine through the conserved F or W. D genes are given only for firm matches. Clone size is stated in some rows and not others, as once, few, many or a class when expanded.

j_call,d_call,v_call,clone_size,cdr3_nt,cdr3_aa
TRBJ2-7,TRBD1,TRBV9,NA,TGTGCCAGCAGCTTCCGGGACAGCGTTCCCTACGAGCAGTACTTC,CASSFRDSVPYEQYF
TRBJ1-1,TRBD1,TRBV5-1,NA,TGCGCCAGCAGCCAGGGACTTTCCGGACAGGGCTACCGGAACACTGAAGCTTTCTTT,CASSQGLSGQGYRNTEAFF
TRBJ2-2,TRBD2,TRBV7-3,NA,TGTGCCAGCAGCTTAACGGCTAGCGGGGGGGCGAGCGGGGAGCTGTTTTTT,CASSLTASGGASGELFF
TRBJ2-5,TRBD2,TRBV7-8,once,TGTGCCAGCAGCTCGCTAGCGGGGGGACAAGAGACCCAGTACTTC,CASSSLAGGQETQYF
TRBJ1-5,TRBD1,TRBV7-8,NA,TGTGCCAGCAGCCCACAGGGGGCAGCCATAAACGATCAGCCCCAGCATTTT,CASSPQGAAINDQPQHF
TRBJ2-7,TRBD1,TRBV6-5,NA,TGTGCCAGCAGGTCCGGGACAGGGCCCTACGAGCAGTACTTC,CASRSGTGPYEQYF
TRBJ1-3,NA,TRBV6-1,NA,TGTGCTAGCGCATCAGGGCGGACTGGAAACACCATATATTTT,CASASGRTGNTIYF
TRBJ2-2,TRBD2,TRBV28,NA,TGTGCCGGGGAGGGGAGGAACACCGGGGAGCTGTTTTTT,CAGEGRNTGELFF
TRBJ1-1,NA,TRBV19,NA,TGTGCCAGTAGTATAGGGCGAGGGGGCACTGAAGCTTTCTTT,CASSIGRGGTEAFF
TRBJ2-3,NA,TRBV5-3,NA,TGTGCCAGAAGCTTGGTCGGGTTCACAGATACGCAGTATTTT,CARSLVGFTDTQYF
TRBJ1-4,TRBD1,TRBV6-6,NA,TGTGCCAGCGGACCGGGACAGGGGATGGAAAAACTGTTTTTT,CASGPGQGMEKLFF
TRBJ2-1,TRBD1,TRBV2,NA,TGTGCCAGCAGGGGACAGGGAAGCTACAATGAGCAGTTCTTC,CASRGQGSYNEQFF
TRBJ1-2,NA,TRBV7-6,NA,TGTGCCAGCAGCTTATTATTGGGCGTCCACGTTCGGGGGGTGAACTATGGCTACACCTTC,CASSLLLGVHVRGVNYGYTF
TRBJ1-2,TRBD1,TRBV6-4,NA,TGTGCCAGCAGTGATACGGACAGGGGGACGAGCTACACCTTC,CASSDTDRGTSYTF
TRBJ2-7,NA,TRBV19,NA,TGTGCCAGTAGTGCGGCTAGCGATTCCTACGAGCAGTACTTC,CASSAASDSYEQYF
TRBJ2-1,TRBD2,TRBV5-4,NA,TGTGCCAGCAGCTTGGCGGGACTAGCGGGGGGGCGGAATGAGCAGTTCTTC,CASSLAGLAGGRNEQFF
TRBJ2-3,TRBD1,TRBV6-1,NA,TGTGCCAGCAGTGGGACAGGGATTGGAGATACGCAGTATTTT,CASSGTGIGDTQYF
TRBJ2-5,NA,TRBV29-1,NA,TGCAGCGCCCTGGGGGGGCTCGGAGAGACCCAGTACTTC,CSALGGLGETQYF
TRBJ2-7,TRBD1,TRBV5-4,few,TGTGCCAGCAGCTCCCGGGACAGGGGGGACTCTTGGGAGTACTTC,CASSSRDRGDSWEYF
TRBJ2-3,NA,TRBV5-1,few,TGCGCCAGCAGCTTGGATGGACAGCCCACAGATACGCAGTATTTT,CASSLDGQPTDTQYF
TRBJ1-4,TRBD1,TRBV30,NA,TGTGCCTGGAGTCTACCGACAGGGGGCGGTGAAAAACTGTTTTTT,CAWSLPTGGGEKLFF
TRBJ1-6,TRBD1,TRBV5-6,NA,TGTGCCAGCAGAACATGGACAGGCTATAATTCACCCCTCCACTTT,CASRTWTGYNSPLHF
TRBJ2-2,TRBD2,TRBV5-1,NA,TGCGCCAGCAGCCCAGGGACTAGCGTCGCCGGGGAGCTGTTTTTT,CASSPGTSVAGELFF
TRBJ2-1,NA,TRBV4-2,NA,TGTGCCAGCAGCCAAGAGGAGTTTCGGGTCTCGGGGGACAATGAGCAGTTCTTC,CASSQEEFRVSGDNEQFF
TRBJ2-2,TRBD2,TRBV5-3,NA,TGTGCCAGAAGCTGCCCCCGGGGTAGCGGGGGGCCCGGGACCGGGGAGCTGTTTTTT,CARSCPRGSGGPGTGELFF
TRBJ2-3,TRBD1,TRBV10-1,once,TGCGCCAGCAACGACAGGGGTCCAGATACGCAGTATTTT,CASNDRGPDTQYF
TRBJ2-2,NA,TRBV12-2,few,TGTGCAAGTCGCTTAGCGCTCGGCGACAGGGGGTCTGATACCGGGGAGCTGTTTTTT,CASRLALGDRGSDTGELFF
TRBJ1-1,NA,TRBV7-9,NA,TGTGCCAGCATCTGGACAGAGGGGACTGAAGCTTTCTTT,CASIWTEGTEAFF
TRBJ2-3,NA,TRBV7-8,NA,TGTGCCAGTCAAGCTAGGTCCTCAGCAAATACGCAGTATTTT,CASQARSSANTQYF
TRBJ2-2,TRBD2,TRBV11-2,NA,TGTGCCAGCAGCTCACTAGCGGGGGGGCTTAACGGGGAGCTGTTTTTT,CASSSLAGGLNGELFF
TRBJ1-3,TRBD1,TRBV5-4,NA,TGTGCCAGCAGCTCCAGCCTCCCGGGACAGGGCCGATTAAACACCATATATTTT,CASSSSLPGQGRLNTIYF
TRBJ2-3,NA,TRBV9,NA,TGTGCCAGCAGCCCAGAGGGGGGGCCCACAGATACGCAGTATTTT,CASSPEGGPTDTQYF
TRBJ2-7,NA,TRBV10-1,NA,TGCGCCAGCAGTGACCCGTGGGGGGGCGGCGAGCAGTACTTC,CASSDPWGGGEQYF
TRBJ2-2,NA,TRBV7-6,once,TGTGCCAGCAGCTTGATGGCAGGATGGAACACCGGGGAGCTGTTTTTT,CASSLMAGWNTGELFF
TRBJ2-7,NA,TRBV13,NA,TGTGCCAGCAGCTTAAGCCAAGGGACATCCCTTTACGAGCAGTACTTC,CASSLSQGTSLYEQYF
TRBJ2-7,TRBD2,TRBV4-2,NA,TGTGCCAGCAGCCAAGAAACTAGCGGGGGGGCCTCCTACGAGCAGTACTTC,CASSQETSGGASYEQYF
TRBJ2-6,NA,TRBV12-2,NA,TGTGCAAGTCACAGACAAGTCGAGGGGGTGCCGAGAGACCAATCTGGGGCCAACGTCCTGACTTTC,CASHRQVEGVPRDQSGANVLTF
TRBJ2-3,NA,TRBV4-1,few,TGCGCCAGCAGCCAAGCCTTTTCCGGGACATCTAGCACAGATACGCAGTATTTT,CASSQAFSGTSSTDTQYF
TRBJ2-3,NA,TRBV2,NA,TGTGCCAGCAGAAGGTTACAGGGAGATACGCAGTATTTT,CASRRLQGDTQYF
TRBJ2-7,TRBD1,TRBV18,NA,TGTGCCAGCTCACGGACAGGGGCCTACGAGCAGTACTTC,CASSRTGAYEQYF